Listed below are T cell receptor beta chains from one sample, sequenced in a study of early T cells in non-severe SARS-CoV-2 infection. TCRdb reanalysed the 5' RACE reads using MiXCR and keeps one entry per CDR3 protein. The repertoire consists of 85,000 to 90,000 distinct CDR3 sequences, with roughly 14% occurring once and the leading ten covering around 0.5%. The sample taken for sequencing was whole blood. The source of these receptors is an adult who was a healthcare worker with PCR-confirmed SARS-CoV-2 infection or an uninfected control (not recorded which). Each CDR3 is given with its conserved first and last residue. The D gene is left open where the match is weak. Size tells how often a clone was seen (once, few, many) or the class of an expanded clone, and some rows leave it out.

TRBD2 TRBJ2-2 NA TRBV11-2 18 CASTSIASGGAATGELFF
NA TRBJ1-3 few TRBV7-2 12 CASSLQENTIYF
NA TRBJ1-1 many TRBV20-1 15 CSARGGGGGNTEAFF
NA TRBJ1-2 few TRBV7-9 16 CASSLVPTGQASGYTF
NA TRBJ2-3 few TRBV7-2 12 CASSDRVDTQYF
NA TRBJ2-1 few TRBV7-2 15 CASSLDWTENNEQFF
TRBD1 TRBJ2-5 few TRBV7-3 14 CASSETGGGETQYF
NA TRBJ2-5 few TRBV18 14 CASSPRGSQETQYF
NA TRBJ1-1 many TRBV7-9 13 CAGGSSGNTEAFF
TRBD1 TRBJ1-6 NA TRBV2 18 CASSVALRTGPYNSPLHF
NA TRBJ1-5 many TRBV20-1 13 CSALGQSNQPQHF
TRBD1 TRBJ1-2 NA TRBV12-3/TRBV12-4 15 CASTSGQGPSYGYTF
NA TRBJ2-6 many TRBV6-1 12 CASSPGANVLTF
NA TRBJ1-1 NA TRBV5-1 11 CASSWGTEAFF
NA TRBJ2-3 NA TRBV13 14 CASSKSDITDTQYF
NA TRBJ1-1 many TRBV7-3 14 CASSLGGMNTEAFF
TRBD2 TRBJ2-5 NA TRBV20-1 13 CSASAGGRETQYF
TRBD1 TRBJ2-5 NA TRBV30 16 CAWSPSRTGLAETQYF
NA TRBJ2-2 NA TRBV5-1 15 CASSSLGTNTGELFF
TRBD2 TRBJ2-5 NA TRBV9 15 CASSFLAGQQETQYF
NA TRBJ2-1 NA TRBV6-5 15 CASSPGGPPNNEQFF
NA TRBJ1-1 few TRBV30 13 CASGRGANTEAFF
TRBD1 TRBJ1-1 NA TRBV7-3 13 CASSLQGQFEAFF
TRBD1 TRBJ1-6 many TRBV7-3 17 CASSLSRGRSYNSPLHF
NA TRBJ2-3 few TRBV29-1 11 CSVDGESTQYF
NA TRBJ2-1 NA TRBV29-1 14 CSGRAVSSYNEQFF
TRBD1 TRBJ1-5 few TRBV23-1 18 CASSQSDRGIYSNQPQHF
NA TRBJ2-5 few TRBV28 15 CASTGGLLTGETQYF
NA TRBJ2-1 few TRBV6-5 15 CASSYAQPSYNEQFF
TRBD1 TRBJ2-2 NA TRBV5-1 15 CASTLTGPNTGELFF
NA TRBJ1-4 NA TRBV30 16 CAWSVSRSFYNEKLFF
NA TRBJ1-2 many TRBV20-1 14 CSARVSGRQNGYTF
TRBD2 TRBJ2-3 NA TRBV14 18 CASSQLHGLAGFGDTQYF
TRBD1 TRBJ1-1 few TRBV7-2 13 CASSRGQAPEAFF
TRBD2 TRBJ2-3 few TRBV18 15 CASSPNSGGEDTQYF
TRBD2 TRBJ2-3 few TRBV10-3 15 CAIRDGTSGTDTQYF
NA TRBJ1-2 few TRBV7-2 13 CASSFWAHAGYTF
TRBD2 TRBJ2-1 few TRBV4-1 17 CASSQDAAGGNYNEQFF
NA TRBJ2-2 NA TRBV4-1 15 CASSQGLGSNGELFF
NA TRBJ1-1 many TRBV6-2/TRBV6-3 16 CASSYRYPAHPTEAFF
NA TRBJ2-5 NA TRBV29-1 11 CSVDGAETQYF
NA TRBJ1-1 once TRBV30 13 CAWGKQGYTEAFF
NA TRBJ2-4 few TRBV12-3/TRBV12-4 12 CASSFRENIQYF
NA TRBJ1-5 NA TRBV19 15 CASSVGQGRNQPQHF
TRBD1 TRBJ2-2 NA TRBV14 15 CASSHQGASTGELFF
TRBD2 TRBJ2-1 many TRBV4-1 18 CASSHGLAGGSLNNEQFF
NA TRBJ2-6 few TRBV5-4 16 CASSQNMNSGANVLTF
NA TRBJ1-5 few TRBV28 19 CASRPYPSRIGEENQPQHF
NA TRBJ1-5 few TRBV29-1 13 CSVIWGSNQPQHF
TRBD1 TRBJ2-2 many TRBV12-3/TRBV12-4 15 CASSLRTGGTGELFF
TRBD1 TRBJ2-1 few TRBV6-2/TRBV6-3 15 CASSRRATGANEQFF
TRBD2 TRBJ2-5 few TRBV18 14 CASSPRGTQETQYF
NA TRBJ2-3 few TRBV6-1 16 CASSDGVSGRIDTQYF
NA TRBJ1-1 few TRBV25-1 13 CASRTPGNTEAFF
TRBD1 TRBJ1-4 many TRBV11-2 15 CASSSSTGGYEKLFF